This T cell receptor (beta chain) comes out of a study of shared clonotypes between healthy human individuals. Study-level results: Naive subsets tended to show greater estimated richness than memory subsets. Limited genetic and exposure-history diversity came from having few donors.

The naive CD8 subset, CD45RO-negative cells positively selected for CCR7, excluded terminally differentiated effector memory CD45RA+ cells. As to this clone: Its specificity is unknown.

It was 200 ng DNA, about 30,000 T cell genomes, that sorted-subset replicate PCRs used. TCRdb's table, derived via immunoSEQ multiplex PCR, lists solely in-frame clones and lacks some. The sample carries 1.5 million to 2.5 million clones, approximately 94% recorded once. Trimming pared 5 bases from V and 11 bases from J, leaving 22 bases between. This CDR3 region has 14 residues. Germline lookup yields CDR1 PRHDT and CDR2 FYEKMQ (reference sequence). This receptor was taken from a man between 18 and 35 years old in good health. V and J are TRBV13 and TRBJ2-7, with a possible D match to TRBD1 (6 bases). Sequenced material: naive CD8+ T cells sorted from blood. CDR3 sequence: CASSQTGSLSWKYF. In nucleotides, the CDR3 is TGTGCCAGCAGCCAGACAGGTTCCTTATCGTGGAAGTACTTC.